Listed below are T cell receptor beta chains from one sample, sequenced in a study of beta chain features in type 1 diabetes. Generated by immunoSEQ multiplex PCR, the TCRdb table keeps only in-frame clones and is missing some. This sample has 40,000 or so clones, with roughly half found just once. Material: Tregs from blood. These receptors came from a woman under 30 in good health. Each CDR3 is given with its conserved first and last residue. D genes are given only for firm matches. Not all rows give a size; the values are once, few, many and, for expanded clones, a class.

V	D	length	J	size	CDR3	DNA
TRBV5-1	NA	16	TRBJ2-7	NA	CASTKFSGQKGYEQYF	TGCGCCAGCACTAAGTTTTCAGGACAGAAAGGCTACGAGCAGTACTTC
TRBV30	NA	12	TRBJ2-1	few	CAWSVNGGKQFF	TGTGCCTGGAGTGTAAATGGAGGAAAGCAGTTCTTC
TRBV18	NA	14	TRBJ2-3	NA	CASSQGYSTDTQYF	TGTGCCAGCTCACAGGGGTATAGCACAGATACGCAGTATTTT
TRBV7-2	NA	15	TRBJ2-5	few	CASSLARGYQETQYF	TGTGCCAGCAGCTTAGCCAGGGGCTATCAAGAGACCCAGTACTTC
TRBV7-2	TRBD1	15	TRBJ2-7	NA	CASSLVGTGGYEQYF	TGTGCCAGCAGCTTAGTGGGGACAGGGGGATACGAGCAGTACTTC
TRBV30	TRBD1	16	TRBJ2-2	NA	CAWSMGQGSGTGELFF	TGTGCCTGGAGTATGGGACAGGGATCGGGCACCGGGGAGCTGTTTTTT
TRBV18	NA	11	TRBJ2-1	few	CASSPSREQFF	TGTGCCAGCTCACCTAGCCGGGAGCAGTTCTTC
TRBV6-5	NA	12	TRBJ2-5	few	CASRAGGETQYF	TGTGCCAGCAGAGCGGGCGGCGAGACCCAGTACTTC
TRBV6-5	TRBD2	15	TRBJ2-2	NA	CASSWGGAWGGELFF	TGTGCCAGCAGTTGGGGAGGGGCCTGGGGCGGGGAGCTGTTTTTT
TRBV30	NA	14	TRBJ1-2	few	CAWRGPQRGYGYTF	TGTGCCTGGAGAGGACCCCAGAGGGGGTATGGCTACACCTTC
TRBV28	NA	17	TRBJ1-1	NA	CASPSRQGSGENTEAFF	TGTGCCAGCCCCTCTCGGCAGGGATCTGGGGAGAACACTGAAGCTTTCTTT
TRBV30	NA	13	TRBJ1-1	NA	CAWMHTSNTEAFF	TGTGCCTGGATGCACACCTCGAACACTGAAGCTTTCTTT
TRBV18	TRBD2	16	TRBJ2-3	once	CASSPGLAVSTDTQYF	TGTGCCAGCTCACCGGGGCTAGCGGTGAGCACAGATACGCAGTATTTT
TRBV5-1	TRBD1	14	TRBJ1-2	NA	CASSSQTGNYGYTF	TGCGCCAGCAGCTCCCAGACAGGGAACTATGGCTACACCTTC
TRBV14	TRBD2	16	TRBJ2-3	NA	CASSPRGTIRTDTQYF	TGTGCCAGCAGCCCTCGCGGGACTATCCGAACAGATACGCAGTATTTT
TRBV7-3	TRBD2	15	TRBJ2-3	NA	CASSLVGSGEDTQYF	TGTGCCAGCAGCTTAGTGGGTAGCGGGGAAGATACGCAGTATTTT
TRBV18	NA	14	TRBJ1-1	NA	CASSPIDRGTEAFF	TGTGCCAGCTCACCAATTGACCGGGGCACTGAAGCTTTCTTT
TRBV5-5	TRBD2	16	TRBJ2-1	NA	CASRSGLAGGEAKQFF	TGTGCCAGCAGATCGGGACTAGCGGGAGGGGAGGCTAAGCAGTTCTTC
TRBV7-2	TRBD2	16	TRBJ2-6	few	CAVSGAGLSGANVLTF	TGTGCCGTCAGCGGGGCAGGTCTATCTGGGGCCAACGTCCTGACTTTC
TRBV28	TRBD1	17	TRBJ2-2	NA	CASSPGGTGGNTGELFF	TGTGCCAGCAGCCCAGGTGGTACAGGGGGGAACACCGGGGAGCTGTTTTTT
TRBV5-6	TRBD2	14	TRBJ2-1	NA	CASRESAGPLEQFF	TGTGCCAGCAGGGAATCAGCGGGGCCCCTGGAGCAGTTCTTC
TRBV30	NA	12	TRBJ2-5	NA	CAWTTSQETQYF	TGTGCCTGGACGACTAGCCAAGAGACCCAGTACTTC
TRBV7-3	TRBD2	15	TRBJ2-1	few	CASSSASGSSNEQFF	TGTGCCAGCAGCTCCGCTAGCGGGAGCTCCAATGAGCAGTTCTTC
TRBV7-7	TRBD2	15	TRBJ2-5	NA	CASSLAGLRQETQYF	TGTGCTAGCAGCTTAGCGGGCCTCAGGCAAGAGACCCAGTACTTC
TRBV27	TRBD2	13	TRBJ2-1	NA	CASSPQTSGREFF	TGTGCCAGCAGTCCACAGACTAGCGGGAGGGAGTTCTTC
TRBV25-1	NA	16	TRBJ2-7	NA	CASSEFGSGSSYEQYF	TGTGCCAGCAGTGAATTTGGTAGCGGAAGCTCCTACGAGCAGTACTTC
TRBV6-6	NA	11	TRBJ2-5	NA	CASSPGETQYF	TGTGCCAGCAGCCCCGGGGAGACCCAGTACTTC
TRBV11-2	NA	12	TRBJ2-3	NA	CASSRETNTQYF	TGTGCCAGCAGCCGAGAGACTAATACGCAGTATTTT
TRBV9	TRBD2	15	TRBJ2-5	NA	CASSVAGGYQETQYF	TGTGCCAGCAGCGTAGCGGGGGGGTACCAAGAGACCCAGTACTTC
TRBV29-1	NA	12	TRBJ1-3	few	CSVRTGGNTIYF	TGCAGCGTTCGTACCGGTGGAAACACCATATATTTT
TRBV6-1	TRBD1	14	TRBJ1-1	few	CASEPGQGGTEAFF	TGTGCCAGCGAGCCGGGACAGGGGGGCACTGAAGCTTTCTTT
TRBV11-3	TRBD1	16	TRBJ2-1	once	CASSLGGPQGRDEQFF	TGTGCCAGCAGCTTAGGGGGCCCACAGGGGCGGGATGAGCAGTTCTTC
TRBV5-1	TRBD2	15	TRBJ2-7	NA	CASSLSGGPSDEQYF	TGCGCCAGCAGCTTGTCGGGAGGGCCTTCTGACGAGCAGTACTTC
TRBV28	TRBD1	14	TRBJ2-1	NA	CASSPGTAYNEQFF	TGTGCCAGCAGCCCCGGGACAGCCTACAATGAGCAGTTCTTC
TRBV11-2	TRBD1	14	TRBJ2-7	once	CASSFGQDYYEQYF	TGTGCCAGCAGCTTCGGACAGGATTACTACGAGCAGTACTTC
TRBV27	TRBD2	16	TRBJ2-3	NA	CASSPRTSGRTDTQYF	TGTGCCAGCAGTCCCCGGACTAGCGGGAGGACAGATACGCAGTATTTT
TRBV28	NA	14	TRBJ1-5	NA	CASSATQGNQPQHF	TGTGCCAGCAGTGCAACACAGGGAAATCAGCCCCAGCATTTT
TRBV2	TRBD2	18	TRBJ2-3	NA	CASNNPRGTSADTDTQYF	TGTGCCAGCAATAATCCCCGAGGCACTAGCGCAGACACAGATACGCAGTATTTT
TRBV5-1	NA	16	TRBJ1-1	NA	CASSPGDRNTNTEAFF	TGCGCCAGCAGCCCCGGAGACAGAAATACGAACACTGAAGCTTTCTTT
TRBV19	NA	19	TRBJ2-1	few	CASSISLGGTRLTYNEQFF	TGTGCCAGTAGTATATCTCTTGGAGGGACCCGGTTAACCTACAATGAGCAGTTCTTC
TRBV6-6	NA	14	TRBJ1-5	NA	CASSERTSNQPQHF	TGTGCCAGCAGCGAGAGAACCAGCAATCAGCCCCAGCATTTT
TRBV11-3	NA	15	TRBJ2-2	few	CASSLAGSNTGELFF	TGTGCCAGCAGCTTAGCGGGGTCTAACACCGGGGAGCTGTTTTTT
TRBV27	NA	16	TRBJ2-7	NA	CASRFHLGGGSHEQYF	TGTGCCAGCCGTTTCCATCTCGGTGGAGGGAGCCACGAGCAGTACTTC
TRBV19	TRBD1	13	TRBJ2-7	once	CASSRGTEYEQYF	TGTGCCAGTAGTAGGGGGACAGAGTACGAGCAGTACTTC
TRBV7-9	TRBD1	13	TRBJ2-7	NA	CASSSGQGWEQYF	TGTGCCAGCAGCTCCGGACAGGGTTGGGAGCAGTACTTC
TRBV4-3	NA	14	TRBJ1-5	NA	CASSQDLGNQPQHF	TGCGCCAGCAGCCAAGATCTCGGTAATCAGCCCCAGCATTTT
TRBV7-9	TRBD1	15	TRBJ2-7	NA	CASSPGTGVAYEQYF	TGTGCCAGCAGCCCGGGGACAGGGGTTGCCTACGAGCAGTACTTC
TRBV28	NA	15	TRBJ2-1	NA	CASIKVPVSYNEQFF	TGTGCCAGCATTAAAGTACCGGTATCCTACAATGAGCAGTTCTTC
TRBV7-6	TRBD2	14	TRBJ2-7	NA	CASSFRSGSSEQYF	TGTGCCAGCAGCTTTCGTAGCGGGAGTTCCGAGCAGTACTTC
TRBV7-2	TRBD2	15	TRBJ2-3	NA	CASSLVPLAGGAQYF	TGTGCCAGCAGCTTAGTACCACTAGCGGGAGGGGCGCAGTATTTT